Presented here are 8 T cell receptor beta chains from one specimen sequenced in a study of cytotoxic CD8 clonotypes in ibrutinib-treated CLL. Profiling relied on immunoSEQ multiplex PCR, and the TCRdb table lists in-frame clones only, not all of them. The sample holds some 130,000 clones; 80% to 90% are singletons and the top ten take approximately 2%. The source material was PBMCs, sampled after 24 months of ibrutinib treatment. The receptors stem from a human donor with chronic lymphocytic leukemia.

This chain joins TRBV19 and TRBJ2-7, with D perhaps TRBD1 (6 bases). Trimming stripped 6 bases from V and 3 bases from J, with 15 bases between. CDR1 and CDR2 (germline): LNHDA, SQIVND (reference sequence). The CDR3 loop spans 14 amino acids. CDR3 nucleotides: TGTGCCAGTAGCACAGGACAGACCGGCTACGAGCAGTACTTC. Residues: CASSTGQTGYEQYF.

The J gene is TRBJ1-2, the V gene TRBV28; unclear D gene. Germline loops: CDR1 MDHEN, CDR2 SYDVKM. This CDR3 has 14 amino acids. V was cut by 3 bases and J by 4 bases, with 12 bases left in between. The CDR3 DNA follows: TGTGCCAGCAGTTTCCTGAGCTCTAGCTATGGCTACACCTTC. Translating gives CASSFLSSSYGYTF.

The chain combines TRBV2 with TRBJ1-2; D unresolved. The CDR3 length is 13 residues. CDR1 is SNHLY and CDR2 is FYNNEI in the germline V gene. V was shortened by 0 bases and J by 8 bases, with 10 bases between the two germline ends. The DNA for the CDR3 is TGTGCCAGCAGTGAAGCGCGGCGGCGGGGCTACACCTTC. This sequence encodes CASSEARRRGYTF.

This chain links TRBV7-2 with TRBJ2-7; 10 bases align to TRBD2. The CDR3 contains 17 residues. With V trimmed by 6 bases and J by 6 bases, 17 bases remained unmatched. Germline assignment: CDR1 SGHTA and CDR2 FQGNSA. The CDR3 reads CASSFRTVLAGPSEQYF. CDR3 nucleotide sequence: TGTGCCAGCAGTTTCCGGACTGTACTAGCGGGGCCCTCCGAGCAGTACTTC.

This clone appeared a single time. The gene calls are TRBV28 and TRBJ2-5; D gene uncertain. Trimming shortened V by 3 bases and J by 3 bases, and 8 bases separated the two germline ends. CDR3 length: 13 amino acids. Germline assignment: CDR1 MDHEN and CDR2 SYDVKM. Here the CDR3 reads CASSFDLKETQYF. The CDR3, as DNA: TGTGCCAGCAGTTTCGACTTAAAAGAGACCCAGTACTTC.

The chain has TRBV4-3 and TRBJ1-2; D uncertain. Germline-derived CDR1 and CDR2 are LGHNA and YSLEER. Trimming cost V 3 bases and J 1 base, with 9 bases left between them. This CDR3 has 14 amino acids. CDR3 region: CASSQDGGNYGYTF. The CDR3 DNA sequence: TGCGCCAGCAGCCAGGATGGCGGTAACTATGGCTACACCTTC.

This chain connects TRBV5-1 to TRBJ2-5; TRBD2 aligns across 15 bases. The ends lost 4 bases at V and 0 bases at J; junction bases unmatched: 16. Germline loops: CDR1 SGHRS, CDR2 YFSETQ. This CDR3 comprises 21 residues. The CDR3 nucleotides are TGCGCCAGCAGCCCAGGACTAGCGGGGGGGCTAAACCCCAAATACCAAGAGACCCAGTACTTC. Residues: CASSPGLAGGLNPKYQETQYF. The variable domain in full, completed from reference TRBV5-1 and TRBJ2-5, reads KAGVTQTPRYLIKTRGQQVTLSCSPISGHRSVSWYQQTPGQGLQFLFEYFSETQRNKGNFPGRFSGRQFSNSRSEMNVSTLELGDSALYLCASSPGLAGGLNPKYQETQYFGPGTRLLVL.

A note on this clone: One end of the junction is discordant with germline, which a read error may explain. CDR3: CASSLGQAGTQYF. For the CDR3, the DNA is TGTGCTAGCAGCTTAGGACAGGCCGGGACCCAGTACTTC. The V call is TRBV7-7, the J call TRBJ2-5; 7 bases map to TRBD1. The CDR3 contains 13 residues. Germline loops: CDR1 SSHAT, CDR2 FNYEAQ (reference sequence).